This T cell receptor (beta chain) was recovered during a study of T-cell reconstitution after alpha-beta-depleted transplantation in children. V was cut by 4 bases and J by 7 bases, with 11 bases left in between. The germline gives CDR1 SGHVS, CDR2 FNYEAQ. The CDR3 sequence is 13 residues long. The authors prepared the TCRbeta library with unique molecular identifiers. From the PCR reads, TCRdb called clonotypes with MiXCR, one entry per CDR3 protein. Found here are 700,000 to 950,000 distinct CDR3 sequences, around 17% of them singletons; the top ten hold under 6%. This clonotype was counted a few times.

The receptor's source is a male patient aged 10 to 17 who had a stem cell transplant for acute lymphoblastic leukemia, so the T cells may come from the graft donor. The chain combines TRBV7-6 with TRBJ2-1, with D perhaps matching TRBD1 (6 bases). The sample was PBMCs, mostly from graft donor cells, taken 360 days after TCRalphabeta/CD19-depleted stem cell transplant. CDR3 in amino acids: CASSSGVVNEQFF. Written as DNA, the CDR3 is TGTGCCAGCAGCTCAGGGGTGGTGAATGAGCAGTTCTTC.